The present entry profiles one TCR beta chain with its context. Sequenced by immunoSEQ multiplex PCR; TCRdb stores in-frame clones only, minus some. The table records about 68,000 clones, over 85% of them present only once. This CDR3 is 15 amino acids long. Trimming stripped 0 bases from V and 5 bases from J, with 13 bases between. CDR1 is MNHEY and CDR2 is SMNVEV in the germline V gene (reference sequence). The sequenced sample was PBMCs. The TCR sequence derives from a man aged 35 to 55 with rheumatoid arthritis. The chain joins TRBV27 to TRBJ2-5; D remains ambiguous. In DNA, the CDR3 is TGTGCCAGCAGTTTATCGAGTGGTTTCGGGGAGACCCAGTACTTC. It translates to CASSLSSGFGETQYF.